Detailed here is one TCR beta chain. As yet, its antigen is unknown. The data are from a study of beta chain features in type 1 diabetes. Study-level information: The samples had about 100,000,000 sorted cells examined in all. Study-wide findings and caveats: In cDNA sequencing, cells with high TCR expression could be over-represented.

The single heparinised draw taken from each donor contained roughly 100 mL of blood on average. The CDR3 contains 14 residues. Trimming removed 5 bases from V and 5 bases from J, with 16 bases in between. Germline CDR1 is SGHNT and CDR2 is YYREEE (reference sequence). Reverse transcribing all isolated RNA meant expressed TCRB transcripts were sequenced. Generated by immunoSEQ multiplex PCR, the TCRdb table keeps only in-frame clones and is missing some. This sample has about 250,000 clones, with roughly an eighth found just once. Sequencing was carried out using naive CD4+ T cells from blood. The source is a woman aged 40 to 50 in good health. The chain recombines TRBV5-4 with TRBJ2-5, with D perhaps matching TRBD2 (5 bases). Here the CDR3 reads CASRSEGRYETQYF. The DNA of the CDR3 is TGTGCCAGCAGGTCAGAGGGAAGGTATGAGACCCAGTACTTC. The entire variable domain, with the rest obtained from reference TRBV5-4 and TRBJ2-5, is as follows: ETGVTQSPTHLIKTRGQQVTLRCSSQSGHNTVSWYQQALGQGPQFIFQYYREEENGRGNFPPRFSGLQFPNYSSELNVNALELDDSALYLCASRSEGRYETQYFGPGTRLLVL.